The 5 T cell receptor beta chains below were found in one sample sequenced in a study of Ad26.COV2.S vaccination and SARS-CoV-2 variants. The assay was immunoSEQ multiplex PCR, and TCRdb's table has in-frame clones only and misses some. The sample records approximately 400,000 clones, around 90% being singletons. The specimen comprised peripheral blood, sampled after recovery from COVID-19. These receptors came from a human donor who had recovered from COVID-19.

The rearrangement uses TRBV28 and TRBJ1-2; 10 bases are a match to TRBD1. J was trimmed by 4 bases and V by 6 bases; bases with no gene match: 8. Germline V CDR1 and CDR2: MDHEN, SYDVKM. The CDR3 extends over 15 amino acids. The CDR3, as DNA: TGTGCCAGCAGGGATCGACAGGGGGCTATCTATGGCTACACCTTC. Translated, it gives CASRDRQGAIYGYTF.

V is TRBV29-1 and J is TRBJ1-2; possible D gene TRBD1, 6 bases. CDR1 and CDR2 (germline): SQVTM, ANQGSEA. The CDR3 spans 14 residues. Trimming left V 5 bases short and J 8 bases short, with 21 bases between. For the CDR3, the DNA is TGCAGCGTTTCCCGGGCCGGCCTAGGGGGGGGCTACACCTTC. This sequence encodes CSVSRAGLGGGYTF.

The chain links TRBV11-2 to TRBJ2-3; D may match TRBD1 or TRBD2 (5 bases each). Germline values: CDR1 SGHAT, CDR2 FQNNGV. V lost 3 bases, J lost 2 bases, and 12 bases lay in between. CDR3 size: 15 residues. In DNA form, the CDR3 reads TGTGCCAGCAGCTTCCGGGACCGACCCACAGATACGCAGTATTTT. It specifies CASSFRDRPTDTQYF.

The CDR3 loop is CASSPLGYGELFF. CDR3 nucleotides: TGTGCCAGCTCACCGCTAGGTTACGGGGAGCTGTTTTTT. The V call is TRBV18, the J call TRBJ2-2; D gene unclear. The CDR3 totals 13 residues. Trimming removed 3 bases at V and 7 bases at J, with 9 bases between. Germline CDR1 reads KGHSH; CDR2 reads LQKENI.

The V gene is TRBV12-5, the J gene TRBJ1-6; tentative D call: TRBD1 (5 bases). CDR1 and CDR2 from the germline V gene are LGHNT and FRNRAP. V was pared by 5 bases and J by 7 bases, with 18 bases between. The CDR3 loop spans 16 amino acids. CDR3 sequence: CASGAGPAGGNSPLHF. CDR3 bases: TGTGCTAGTGGTGCGGGGCCTGCCGGGGGGAATTCACCCCTCCACTTT.